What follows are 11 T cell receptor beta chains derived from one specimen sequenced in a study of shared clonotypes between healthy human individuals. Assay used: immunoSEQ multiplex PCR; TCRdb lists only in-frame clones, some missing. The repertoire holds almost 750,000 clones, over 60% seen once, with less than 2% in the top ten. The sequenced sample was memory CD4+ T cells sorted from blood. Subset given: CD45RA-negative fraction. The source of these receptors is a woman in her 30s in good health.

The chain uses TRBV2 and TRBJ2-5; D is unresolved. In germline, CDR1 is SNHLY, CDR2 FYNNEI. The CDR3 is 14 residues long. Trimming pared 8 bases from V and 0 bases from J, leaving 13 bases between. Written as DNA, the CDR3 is TGTGCCAGCCCAGACCAGGCCCACCAAGAGACCCAGTACTTC. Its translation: CASPDQAHQETQYF.

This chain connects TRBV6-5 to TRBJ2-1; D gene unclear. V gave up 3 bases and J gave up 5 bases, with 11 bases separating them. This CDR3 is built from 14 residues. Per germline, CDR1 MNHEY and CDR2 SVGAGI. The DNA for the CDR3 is TGTGCCAGCAGTTATAAGGCGAGGCACAATGAGCAGTTCTTC. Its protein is CASSYKARHNEQFF.

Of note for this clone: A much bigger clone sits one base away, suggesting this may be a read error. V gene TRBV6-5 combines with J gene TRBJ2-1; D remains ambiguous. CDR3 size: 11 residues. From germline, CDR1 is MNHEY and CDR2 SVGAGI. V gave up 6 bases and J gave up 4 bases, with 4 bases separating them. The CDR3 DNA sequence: TGTGCCAGCAGCCCGTACAATGAGCAGTTCTTC. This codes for CASSPYNEQFF.

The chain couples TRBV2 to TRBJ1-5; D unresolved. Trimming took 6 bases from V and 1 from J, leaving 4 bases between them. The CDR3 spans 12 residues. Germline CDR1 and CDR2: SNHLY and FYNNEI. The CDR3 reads CASRQSNQPQHF. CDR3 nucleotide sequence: TGTGCCAGCAGACAGAGCAATCAGCCCCAGCATTTT.

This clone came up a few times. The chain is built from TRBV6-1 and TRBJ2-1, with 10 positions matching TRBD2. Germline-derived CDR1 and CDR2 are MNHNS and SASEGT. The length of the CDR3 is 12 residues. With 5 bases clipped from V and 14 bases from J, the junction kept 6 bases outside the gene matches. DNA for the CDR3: TGTGCCAGCAGTTCGGGACTAGCGAGAAAGTTCTTC. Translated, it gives CASSSGLARKFF.

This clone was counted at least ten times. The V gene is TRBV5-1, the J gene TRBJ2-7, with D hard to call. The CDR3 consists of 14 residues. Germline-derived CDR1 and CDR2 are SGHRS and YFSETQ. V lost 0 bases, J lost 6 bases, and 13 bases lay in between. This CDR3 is CASSLAMISGEQYF. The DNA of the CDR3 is TGCGCCAGCAGCTTGGCCATGATTTCTGGCGAGCAGTACTTC.

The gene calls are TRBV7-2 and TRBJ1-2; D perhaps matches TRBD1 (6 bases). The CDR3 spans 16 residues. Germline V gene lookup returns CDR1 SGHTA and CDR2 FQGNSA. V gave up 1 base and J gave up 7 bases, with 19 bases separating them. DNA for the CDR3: TGTGCCAGCAGCTTAGGGGGACGAGGGGGTTTTATTGGCTACACCTTC. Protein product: CASSLGGRGGFIGYTF.

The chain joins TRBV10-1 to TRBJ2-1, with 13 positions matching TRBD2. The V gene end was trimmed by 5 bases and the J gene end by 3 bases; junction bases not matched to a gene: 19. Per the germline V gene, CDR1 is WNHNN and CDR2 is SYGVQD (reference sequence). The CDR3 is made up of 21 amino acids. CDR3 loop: CASSKPRQGVGTSGIYNEQFF. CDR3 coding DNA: TGCGCCAGCAGTAAGCCCCGACAGGGTGTGGGGACTAGCGGGATCTACAATGAGCAGTTCTTC.

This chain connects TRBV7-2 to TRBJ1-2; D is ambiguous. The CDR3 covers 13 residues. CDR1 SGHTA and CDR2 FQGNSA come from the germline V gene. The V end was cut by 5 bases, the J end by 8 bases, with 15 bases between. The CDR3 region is CASSKDGGRGYTF. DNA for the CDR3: TGTGCCAGCAGCAAGGACGGAGGAAGGGGCTACACCTTC.

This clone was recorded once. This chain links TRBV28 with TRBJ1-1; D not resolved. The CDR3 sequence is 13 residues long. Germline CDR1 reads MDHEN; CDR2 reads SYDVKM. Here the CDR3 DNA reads TGTGCATACCGGGTGACCCTGAACACTGAAGCTTTCTTT. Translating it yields CAYRVTLNTEAFF.

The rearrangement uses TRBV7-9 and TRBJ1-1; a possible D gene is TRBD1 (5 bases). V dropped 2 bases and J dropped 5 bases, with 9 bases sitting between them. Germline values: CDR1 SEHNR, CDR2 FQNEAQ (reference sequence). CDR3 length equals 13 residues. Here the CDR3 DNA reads TGTGCCAGCAGCTTACTTTCAGGGACTGAAGCTTTCTTT. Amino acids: CASSLLSGTEAFF. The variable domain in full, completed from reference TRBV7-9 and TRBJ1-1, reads DTGVSQNPRHKITKRGQNVTFRCDPISEHNRLYWYRQTLGQGPEFLTYFQNEAQLEKSRLLSDRFSAERPKGSFSTLEIQRTEQGDSAMYLCASSLLSGTEAFFGQGTRLTVV.